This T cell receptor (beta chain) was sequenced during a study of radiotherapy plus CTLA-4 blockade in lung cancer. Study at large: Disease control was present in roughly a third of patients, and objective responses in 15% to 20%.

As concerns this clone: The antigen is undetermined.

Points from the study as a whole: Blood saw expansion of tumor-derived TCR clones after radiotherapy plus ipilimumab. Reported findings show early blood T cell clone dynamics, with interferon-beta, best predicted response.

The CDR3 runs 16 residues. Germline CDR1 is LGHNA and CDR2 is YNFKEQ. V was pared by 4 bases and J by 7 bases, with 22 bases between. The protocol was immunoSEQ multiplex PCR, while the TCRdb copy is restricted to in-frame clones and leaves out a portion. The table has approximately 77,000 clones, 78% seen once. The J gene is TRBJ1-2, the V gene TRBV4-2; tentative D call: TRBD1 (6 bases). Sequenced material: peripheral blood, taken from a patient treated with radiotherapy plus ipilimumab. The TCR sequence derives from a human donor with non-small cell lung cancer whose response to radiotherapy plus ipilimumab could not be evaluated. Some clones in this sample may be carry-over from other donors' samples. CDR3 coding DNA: TGTGCCAGCAGCCGTGACAGGATGGAGTATTACGGTGGCTACACCTTC. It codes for CASSRDRMEYYGGYTF.